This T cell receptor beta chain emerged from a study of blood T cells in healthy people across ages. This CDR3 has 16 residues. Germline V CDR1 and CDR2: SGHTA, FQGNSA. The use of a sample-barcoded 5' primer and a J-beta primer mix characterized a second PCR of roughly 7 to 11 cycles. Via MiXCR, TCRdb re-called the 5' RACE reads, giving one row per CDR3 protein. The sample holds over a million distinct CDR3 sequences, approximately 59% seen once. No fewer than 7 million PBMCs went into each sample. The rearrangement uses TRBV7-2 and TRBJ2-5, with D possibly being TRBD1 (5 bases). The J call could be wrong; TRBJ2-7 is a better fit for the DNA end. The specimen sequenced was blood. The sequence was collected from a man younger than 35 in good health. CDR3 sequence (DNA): TGTGCCAGCAGCAACCCGGACATGGCGGCCTCCTACGAGCAGTACTTC. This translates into CASSNPDMAASYEQYF.